The entry below describes one TCR beta chain. These data come from a study of T-cell reconstitution after alpha-beta-depleted transplantation in children. Unique molecular identifiers were used in preparing the TCRbeta library. A single record per CDR3 protein comes from TCRdb applying MiXCR to the PCR reads. The data contain about 500,000 distinct CDR3 sequences, about 33% of them singletons. The CDR3 contains 16 residues. Germline values: CDR1 KGHSH, CDR2 LQKENI. Germline trimming cut 0 bases from V and 4 bases from J; bases unmatched to any gene: 6. The genes are TRBV18 and TRBJ2-3; 8 nucleotides agree with TRBD2. The sequence was obtained from a human donor who donated a stem cell graft to a child with aplastic anemia. Specimen: PBMCs from the stem cell graft donor, collected from the stem cell graft. CDR3 protein: CASSPPSGSIPDTQYF. DNA of the CDR3: TGTGCCAGCTCACCACCCAGCGGGAGTATCCCAGATACGCAGTATTTT. The full variable domain, completed using reference TRBV18 and TRBJ2-3, is NAGVMQNPRHLVRRRGQEARLRCSPMKGHSHVYWYRQLPEEGLKFMVYLQKENIIDESGMPKERFSAEFPKEGPSILRIQQVVRGDSAAYFCASSPPSGSIPDTQYFGPGTRLTVL.